What follows describes a single T cell receptor (beta chain). The antigen remains undetermined. The record originates from a study of shared clonotypes between healthy human individuals. Study-wide results and caveats: Sampling included only blood; tissue repertoires likely differ.

Evenly divided among several immunoSEQ plates was the genomic DNA of each subset. This table comes from immunoSEQ multiplex PCR, and its TCRdb copy is limited to in-frame clones, with some not included. The profile covers hundreds of thousands of clones, with 70% to 80% appearing a single time and approximately 13% taken by the ten largest. The CDR3 has 14 amino acids. Trimming removed 7 bases from V and 4 bases from J; junction bases left unmatched: 4. In germline, CDR1 is SQVTM, CDR2 ANQGSEA. The sequence was obtained from a woman between 35 and 50 years old in good health. Some clones in this sample may be carry-over from other donors' samples. The chain carries TRBV29-1 and TRBJ2-2; 12 bases line up with TRBD1. The sample was PBMCs. This CDR3 is CSGGDRGPTGELFF. The CDR3 DNA reads TGCAGCGGAGGGGACAGGGGGCCCACCGGGGAGCTGTTTTTT.